These 9 T cell receptor beta chains were sequenced from one sample in a study of blood T cell repertoires in COVID-19. Repertoires were generated with immunoSEQ multiplex PCR, while TCRdb's copy carries only in-frame clones and drops some. The repertoire holds 80,000 to 100,000 clones, with over 70% as singletons. The sample was peripheral blood. The receptors shown here come from a man aged 55 to 70 with acute or convalescent COVID-19.

The chain employs TRBV6-2 or TRBV6-3 and TRBJ2-7; TRBD2 aligns across 7 bases. With V trimmed by 0 bases and J by 7 bases, 9 bases remained unmatched. Germline CDR1 reads MNHEY; CDR2 reads SVGEGT. This CDR3 comprises 15 residues. The chain's CDR3 is CASSYSSGLTEEQYF. DNA of the CDR3: TGTGCCAGCAGTTACTCCTCGGGACTAACAGAAGAGCAGTACTTC.

Remarks on this clone: The germline gene is not matched at one end of the junction; a read error may be the cause. V gene TRBV19 combines with J gene TRBJ1-5, with TRBD1 matching 8 bases. The germline V gene has CDR1 LNHDA and CDR2 SQIVND (reference sequence). This CDR3 comprises 16 residues. The DNA for the CDR3 is TGTGCCAGTAGCCGGGACAGGATAGTTAGCTATCAGCCCCAGCATTTT. This sequence encodes CASSRDRIVSYQPQHF.

The chain's CDR3 is CASSRRGMDEQFF. The CDR3 DNA sequence: TGTGCCAGCAGCCGACGAGGAATGGATGAGCAGTTCTTC. V gene TRBV3-1 (or the pseudogene TRBV3-2) combines with J gene TRBJ2-1, with D uncertain. Germline lookup yields CDR1 LGHDT and CDR2 YNNKEL (reference sequence). CDR3 length: 13 amino acids. With 4 bases removed from V and 8 bases from J, the gap between germline ends came to 12 bases.

The V and J genes are TRBV9 and TRBJ2-5, with 9 bases aligning to TRBD1. The length of the CDR3 is 15 residues. The V and J ends lost 4 bases and 6 bases, in that order; junction bases with no gene match: 10. Per germline, CDR1 SGDLS and CDR2 YYNGEE. The CDR3 region is CASSPGTGFPKTQYF. The CDR3 region has the DNA TGTGCCAGCAGCCCCGGGACAGGGTTTCCAAAGACCCAGTACTTC.

This clone was seen more than once but under ten times. The chain combines TRBV6-2 or TRBV6-3 with TRBJ1-5, with D maybe TRBD1 (5 bases). There are 15 residues in the CDR3. Germline V gene sequence: CDR1 MNHEY, CDR2 SVGEGT. Trimming cost V 0 bases and J 2 bases, with 8 bases left between them. As DNA, the CDR3 is TGTGCCAGCAGTTACTCGCAGGGTGGCAATCAGCCCCAGCATTTT. Translated: CASSYSQGGNQPQHF.

This clone was observed once. The V call is TRBV9, the J call TRBJ1-1, with TRBD1 matching 7 bases. J lost 5 bases, V lost 4 bases, and 11 bases had no gene match. This CDR3 comprises 15 residues. CDR1 is SGDLS and CDR2 is YYNGEE in the germline V gene. The CDR3 nucleotides are TGTGCCAGCAGCCCACGACAGGGTGAGGGAACTGAAGCTTTCTTT. It translates to CASSPRQGEGTEAFF.

This chain links TRBV7-9 with TRBJ1-4; possible D gene TRBD1, 6 bases. The CDR3 consists of 14 residues. The germline gives CDR1 SEHNR, CDR2 FQNEAQ (reference sequence). V lost 4 bases to trimming and J lost 2 bases, with 8 bases between them. DNA for the CDR3: TGTGCCAGCAGCTCTAGGGGGACTAATGAAAAACTGTTTTTT. Encoded protein: CASSSRGTNEKLFF.

V gene TRBV11-3 combines with J gene TRBJ2-1; 7 bases line up with TRBD2. The V gene's germline CDR1 is SGHNT and CDR2 YENEEA. This CDR3 has 15 residues. Unmatched junction bases numbered 9, after V lost 5 bases and J lost 5 bases. The DNA of the CDR3 is TGTGCCAGCAGCCAGGCCGGGACTACCAACAATGAGCAGTTCTTC. It is translated as CASSQAGTTNNEQFF.

This chain links TRBV7-2 with TRBJ1-2, with 7 bases aligning to TRBD1. Germline loops: CDR1 SGHTA, CDR2 FQGNSA. This CDR3 spans 15 amino acids. V was pared by 5 bases and J by 4 bases, with 10 bases of the junction left unmatched. In DNA form, the CDR3 reads TGTGCCAGCAGCGCACAGGGGTTTATTGCCTATGGCTACACCTTC. Protein product: CASSAQGFIAYGYTF.